Below, 22 T cell receptor beta chains from the same sample are listed, as sequenced in a study of metastatic and nonmetastatic thyroid tumors. TCRdb reanalyzed the PCR reads with MiXCR. The table lists some 8,100 clones, approximately 33% of them singletons, with roughly 20% in the top ten. Each patient went into thyroid surgery without having received any treatment. The sequencing sample was made of tumor tissue. All receptors derive from a female donor with papillary thyroid cancer or a benign thyroid nodule (not recorded which). Some clones in this sample may be carry-over from other donors' samples.

In its sample, this clone is medium-sized. CDR3 nucleotides: TGTGCCACCAGCTCTACCACGACTAGTGTCAGCTACGAGCAGTACTTC. This codes for CATSSTTTSVSYEQYF. The genes are TRBV15 and TRBJ2-7; a weak D match, TRBD2 (6 bases). The CDR3 is made up of 16 amino acids. Germline CDR1 is LNHNV and CDR2 is YYDKDF (reference sequence). Trimming took off 5 bases at V and 3 bases at J, with 20 bases between the two ends.

This clone showed up just a few times. This chain links TRBV6-1 with TRBJ2-1; D tentatively reads TRBD1 or TRBD2 (5 bases each). Trimming shortened V by 6 bases and J by 5 bases, and 14 bases separated the two germline ends. The germline V gene encodes CDR1 MNHNS and CDR2 SASEGT. The CDR3 has 14 amino acids. The CDR3, as DNA: TGTGCCAGCAGCCCTCGGGACCTACACAATGAGCAGTTCTTC. The encoded protein is CASSPRDLHNEQFF.

This clone was seen repeatedly, ten times or more. The chain uses TRBV11-2 and TRBJ1-1; D remains unclear. The CDR3 extends over 13 amino acids. Germline V CDR1 and CDR2: SGHAT, FQNNGV. Trimming pared 1 base from V and 6 bases from J, leaving 9 bases between. The CDR3, as DNA: TGTGCCAGCAGCTTAGGTTCCCAGTCTGAAGCTTTCTTT. Translated: CASSLGSQSEAFF.

The chain uses TRBV6-2 or TRBV6-3 and TRBJ2-7; TRBD2 might be the D (6 bases). The CDR3 runs to 19 residues. V was cut by 5 bases and J by 1 base, with 27 bases left in between. CDR1 and CDR2 (germline): MNHEY, SVGEGT. CDR3 DNA sequence: TGTGCCAGCAGTACCCCACCTCCTATACTAGCCAAGGGTTCCTACGAGCAGTACTTC. Its protein is CASSTPPPILAKGSYEQYF.

This clone was detected a few times. The V and J genes are TRBV2 and TRBJ2-2; D may be TRBD1 (6 bases). V was pared by 3 bases and J by 8 bases, with 10 bases between. This CDR3 has 13 amino acids. Germline V gives CDR1 SNHLY, CDR2 FYNNEI. Here the CDR3 reads CASSEGAAGELFF. The CDR3 DNA reads TGTGCCAGCAGTGAGGGGGCGGCTGGGGAGCTGTTTTTT. Supplemented by reference TRBV2 and TRBJ2-2, the full variable domain reads EPEVTQTPSHQVTQMGQEVILRCVPISNHLYFYWYRQILGQKVEFLVSFYNNEISEKSEIFDDQFSVERPDGSNFTLKIRSTKLEDSAMYFCASSEGAAGELFFGEGSRLTVL.

This clone is labeled medium-sized. J is TRBJ2-7 and V is TRBV20-1; D unclear. The V gene lost 0 bases and the J gene lost 2 bases, with 11 bases spanning the gap. There are 14 residues in the CDR3. The V gene's germline CDR1 is DFQATT and CDR2 SNEGSKA (reference sequence). The DNA for the CDR3 is TGCAGTGCTAGAGAAGGGCAGGCCACCTACGAGCAGTACTTC. Its translation is CSAREGQATYEQYF.

This clone counts as medium-sized. The chain is built from TRBV3-1 and TRBJ2-5, with 9 nucleotides matching TRBD2. The CDR3 runs 13 residues. V shed 6 bases and J 4 bases; nucleotides not matched to a gene: 3. Germline V CDR1 and CDR2: LGHDT, YNNKEL (reference sequence). This CDR3 is CASRLTSGETQYF. The CDR3 nucleotides read TGTGCCAGCAGGCTGACTAGCGGAGAGACCCAGTACTTC.

The CDR3 DNA sequence: TGTGCCAGCAGTCCCGGGACCAATTATGGCTACACCTTC. Residues: CASSPGTNYGYTF. The chain couples TRBV25-1 to TRBJ1-2, with D tentatively TRBD1 (5 bases). Germline CDR1 MGHDK, CDR2 SYGVNS. This CDR3 region has 13 residues. Deletions cut 5 bases from V and 5 bases from J, with 12 bases between.

The rearrangement joins TRBV7-2 to TRBJ2-7, with D tentatively TRBD1 or TRBD2 (5 bases each). The end of the DNA fits TRBJ2-5 better, so the J call may be wrong. The CDR3 contains 15 residues. Germline V lookup: CDR1 SGHTA, CDR2 FQGNSA. The CDR3: CASSPQGISGETQYF. The CDR3, as DNA: TGTGCCAGCAGCCCCCAGGGCATTTCGGGGGAGACCCAGTACTTC.

The rearrangement links TRBV27 to TRBJ2-5; D perhaps matches TRBD2 (5 bases). Germline CDR1 and CDR2: MNHEY and SMNVEV (reference sequence). The CDR3 runs 15 residues. The V end was cut by 0 bases, the J end by 5 bases, with 13 bases between. The CDR3 region is CASSLSHSSRETQYF. The CDR3 nucleotides are TGTGCCAGCAGTTTATCCCACTCTAGCAGGGAGACCCAGTACTTC.

The chain links TRBV5-1 to TRBJ2-6; D not certain. V gave up 8 bases and J gave up 0 bases, with 15 bases separating them. The CDR3 loop spans 16 amino acids. Germline-derived CDR1 and CDR2 are SGHRS and YFSETQ. The CDR3 DNA sequence: TGCGCCAGGGTCCCCGGGCTGTGCTCTGGGGCCAACGTCCTGACTTTC. Translation: CARVPGLCSGANVLTF.

This clone turned up a few times. An end of the junction does not agree with germline; a read error may underlie this. The rearrangement uses TRBV28 and TRBJ2-1; D gene uncertain. The germline CDR1 and CDR2 sequences are MDHEN and SYDVKM. CDR3 length equals 11 residues. The CDR3 sequence is CASSRNNEQLF. The CDR3 DNA is TGTGCCAGCAGTCGAAACAATGAGCAGCTCTTC.

This clone was counted at least ten times. At one of its ends the junction is not consistent with the germline gene, which may arise from a read error. The chain has TRBV6-5 and TRBJ2-3; 13 bases map to TRBD2. The CDR3 consists of 17 residues. CDR1 is MNHEY and CDR2 is SVGAGI in the germline V gene. The CDR3 spells CASLQGTSGTSTGTQYF. CDR3 in DNA: TGTGCCAGCCTCCAGGGGACTAGCGGGACCAGCACAGGTACGCAGTACTTT.

The chain combines TRBV20-1 with TRBJ1-1, with TRBD1 matching 8 bases. Germline CDR1 reads DFQATT; CDR2 reads SNEGSKA (reference sequence). The CDR3 spans 14 residues. V lost 5 bases, J lost 3 bases, and 8 bases stayed unmatched. CDR3 protein: CSARYQGAYTEAFF. The CDR3 DNA follows: TGCAGTGCTCGCTATCAGGGGGCGTACACTGAAGCTTTCTTT.

This clone was detected only a few times. The rearrangement joins TRBV6-2 or TRBV6-3 to TRBJ2-7; no definite D call. This CDR3 has 15 residues. V lost 2 bases and J lost 4, with 15 bases in between. Germline V gives CDR1 MNHEY, CDR2 SVGEGT. The CDR3: CASSYLRPNDYEQYF. The CDR3 DNA is TGTGCCAGCAGTTACCTCAGACCAAATGATTACGAGCAGTACTTC.

This clone was seen a handful of times. V gene TRBV28 combines with J gene TRBJ2-6; TRBD2 agrees at 7 bases. This CDR3 contains 17 residues. Germline CDR1 MDHEN, CDR2 SYDVKM. J lost 1 base, V lost 3 bases, and 6 bases had no gene match. CDR3 residues: CASSLPGLGSGANVLTF. DNA of the CDR3: TGTGCCAGCAGTTTGCCCGGACTAGGTTCTGGGGCCAACGTCCTGACTTTC.

The chain employs TRBV7-8 and TRBJ2-3, with TRBD2 as a possible D gene (5 bases). The V gene lost 0 bases and the J gene lost 6 bases, with 10 bases spanning the gap. Per the germline V gene, CDR1 is SGHVS and CDR2 is FQNEAQ. This CDR3 spans 14 amino acids. The CDR3 DNA sequence: TGTGCCAGCAGCTTAGCGCGGTCGGGGGATACGCAGTATTTT. This codes for CASSLARSGDTQYF.

This rearrangement joins TRBV6-6 to TRBJ1-2; 9 nucleotides match TRBD1. Germline CDR1 is MNHNY and CDR2 is SVGAGI (reference sequence). The CDR3 loop spans 15 amino acids. V was clipped by 7 bases and J by 4 bases; unmatched bases: 10. DNA of the CDR3: TGTGCCAGCATTACCCCGGGACAGGGCGTCTATGGCTACACCTTC. Encoded protein: CASITPGQGVYGYTF.

By frequency in the sample, this clone is medium-sized. The V and J genes are TRBV4-1 and TRBJ2-1, with a possible D match to TRBD1 (5 bases). Trimming cost V 3 bases and J 7 bases, with 13 bases left between them. Germline assignment: CDR1 MGHRA and CDR2 YSYEKL. This CDR3 contains 14 residues. The CDR3 loop reads CASSQGLESNEQFF. The CDR3 nucleotides read TGCGCCAGCAGCCAGGGGCTAGAGTCAAATGAGCAGTTCTTC.

The V and J genes are TRBV6-1 and TRBJ2-5; 10 nucleotides line up with TRBD2. V was pared by 6 bases and J by 5 bases, with 3 bases of the junction left unmatched. This CDR3 spans 13 amino acids. Germline CDR1 MNHNS, CDR2 SASEGT. The CDR3, as DNA: TGTGCCAGCAGACTACTAGCGGGGGAGACCCAGTACTTC. It specifies CASRLLAGETQYF.

The rearrangement links TRBV19 to TRBJ1-5; 7 positions agree with TRBD1. There are 15 residues in the CDR3. V gave up 5 bases and J gave up 2 bases; unmatched junction bases: 6. Germline V gene lookup returns CDR1 LNHDA and CDR2 SQIVND (reference sequence). The CDR3 loop is CASSPGTAGNQPQHF. The CDR3 DNA follows: TGTGCCAGTAGTCCCGGGACAGCCGGCAATCAGCCCCAGCATTTT.

By sample share, this clone is medium-sized. The V gene is TRBV2, the J gene TRBJ2-7, with D possibly being TRBD2 (5 bases). Germline V gene sequence: CDR1 SNHLY, CDR2 FYNNEI. The CDR3 is made up of 13 amino acids. Trimming took off 6 bases at V and 7 bases at J, with 16 bases between the two ends. This CDR3 is CASRTTGVGEQYF. DNA of the CDR3: TGTGCCAGCAGAACCACCGGGGTAGGGGAGCAGTACTTC. Combining the CDR3 with reference TRBV2 and TRBJ2-7 gives the whole variable domain EPEVTQTPSHQVTQMGQEVILRCVPISNHLYFYWYRQILGQKVEFLVSFYNNEISEKSEIFDDQFSVERPDGSNFTLKIRSTKLEDSAMYFCASRTTGVGEQYFGPGTRLTVT.